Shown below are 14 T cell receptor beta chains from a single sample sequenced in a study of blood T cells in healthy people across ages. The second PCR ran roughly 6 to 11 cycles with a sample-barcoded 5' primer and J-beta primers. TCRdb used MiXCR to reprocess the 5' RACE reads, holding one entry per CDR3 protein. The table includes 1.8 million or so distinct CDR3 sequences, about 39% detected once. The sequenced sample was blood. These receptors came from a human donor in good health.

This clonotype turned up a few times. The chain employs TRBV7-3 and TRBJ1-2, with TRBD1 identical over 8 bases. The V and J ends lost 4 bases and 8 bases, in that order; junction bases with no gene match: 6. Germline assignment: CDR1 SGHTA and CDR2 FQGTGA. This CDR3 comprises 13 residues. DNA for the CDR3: TGTGCCAGCAGCTCAGACAGGGGAGACGGCTACACCTTC. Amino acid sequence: CASSSDRGDGYTF.

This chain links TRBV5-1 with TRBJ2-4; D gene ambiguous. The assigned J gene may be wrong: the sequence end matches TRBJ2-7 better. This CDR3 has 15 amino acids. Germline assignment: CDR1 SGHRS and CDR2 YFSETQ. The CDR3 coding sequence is TGCGCCAGCGCCCTACCGGGTCCCGATTTCTCCGAGCAGTACTTC. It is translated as CASALPGPDFSEQYF.

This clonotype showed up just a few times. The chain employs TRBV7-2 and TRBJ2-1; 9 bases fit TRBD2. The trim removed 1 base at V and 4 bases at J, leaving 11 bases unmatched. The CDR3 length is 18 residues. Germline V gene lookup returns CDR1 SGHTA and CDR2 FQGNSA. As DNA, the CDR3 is TGTGCCAGCAGCTTAGGCGGGTCGGCGGGGGGGCCTTACAATGAGCAGTTCTTC. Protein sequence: CASSLGGSAGGPYNEQFF. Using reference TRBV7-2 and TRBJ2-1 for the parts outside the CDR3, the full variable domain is GAGVSQSPSNKVTEKGKDVELRCDPISGHTALYWYRQSLGQGLEFLIYFQGNSAPDKSGLPSDRFSAERTGGSVSTLTIQRTQQEDSAVYLCASSLGGSAGGPYNEQFFGPGTRLTVL.

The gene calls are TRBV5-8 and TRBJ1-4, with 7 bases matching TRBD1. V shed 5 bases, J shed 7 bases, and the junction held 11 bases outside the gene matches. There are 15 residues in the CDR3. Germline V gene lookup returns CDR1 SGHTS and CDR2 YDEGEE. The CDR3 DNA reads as TGTGCCAGCAGGCCGGAATTGACAGGGTCTGAAAAACTGTTTTTT. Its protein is CASRPELTGSEKLFF.

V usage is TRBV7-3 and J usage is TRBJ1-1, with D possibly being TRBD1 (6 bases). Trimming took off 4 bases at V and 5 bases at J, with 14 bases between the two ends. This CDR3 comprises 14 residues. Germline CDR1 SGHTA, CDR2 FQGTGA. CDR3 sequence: CASSSLHGQTEAFF. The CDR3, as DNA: TGTGCCAGCAGCTCCCTCCATGGACAGACTGAAGCTTTCTTT.

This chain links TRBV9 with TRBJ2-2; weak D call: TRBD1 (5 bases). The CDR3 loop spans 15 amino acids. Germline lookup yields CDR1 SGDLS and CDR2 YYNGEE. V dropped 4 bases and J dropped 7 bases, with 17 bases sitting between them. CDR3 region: CASSTTPEQVGELFF. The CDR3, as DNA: TGTGCCAGCAGCACCACCCCGGAACAGGTCGGGGAGCTGTTTTTT.

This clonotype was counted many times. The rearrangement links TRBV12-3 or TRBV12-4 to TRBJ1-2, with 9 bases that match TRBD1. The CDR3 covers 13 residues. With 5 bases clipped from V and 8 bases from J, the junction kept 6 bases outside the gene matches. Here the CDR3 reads CASSRTGDEGYTF. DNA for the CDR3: TGTGCCAGCAGTCGGACAGGGGATGAAGGCTACACCTTC.

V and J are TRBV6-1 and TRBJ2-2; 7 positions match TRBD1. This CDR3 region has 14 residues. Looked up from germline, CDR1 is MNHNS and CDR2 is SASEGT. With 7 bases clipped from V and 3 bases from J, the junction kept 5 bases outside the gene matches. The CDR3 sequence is CASKPGGHTGELFF. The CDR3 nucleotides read TGTGCCAGCAAGCCAGGGGGACACACCGGGGAGCTGTTTTTT.

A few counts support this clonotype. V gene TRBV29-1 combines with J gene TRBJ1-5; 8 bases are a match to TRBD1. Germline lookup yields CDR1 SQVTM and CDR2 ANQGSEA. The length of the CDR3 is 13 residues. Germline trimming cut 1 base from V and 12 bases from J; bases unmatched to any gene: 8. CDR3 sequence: CSVEVQGGDLQHF. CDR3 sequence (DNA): TGCAGCGTTGAAGTACAGGGGGGAGATCTCCAGCATTTT.

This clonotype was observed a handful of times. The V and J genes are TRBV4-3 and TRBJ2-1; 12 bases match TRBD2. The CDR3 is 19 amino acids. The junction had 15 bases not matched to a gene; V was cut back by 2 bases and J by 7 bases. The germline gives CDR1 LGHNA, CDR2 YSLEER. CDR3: CASSQLPPASGGAGNEQFF. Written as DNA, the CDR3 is TGCGCCAGCAGCCAACTTCCTCCCGCTAGCGGGGGGGCCGGGAATGAGCAGTTCTTC.

CDR3 protein: CASSVGVGGGQQPQHF. The CDR3 region has the DNA TGTGCCAGCAGCGTAGGGGTCGGCGGGGGGCAACAGCCCCAGCATTTT. The chain uses TRBV9 and TRBJ1-5; perhaps TRBD1 as D (6 bases). Trimming removed 0 bases from V and 7 bases from J, with 17 bases in between. Germline V gene sequence: CDR1 SGDLS, CDR2 YYNGEE. CDR3 length: 16 amino acids.

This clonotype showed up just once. The CDR3 DNA is TGTGCCAGCAGCCAAGAGGCGGCAGGGGAGGATGGCTACACCTTC. It is translated as CASSQEAAGEDGYTF. The chain carries TRBV4-2 and TRBJ1-2, with a tentative D call TRBD1 (6 bases). CDR1 LGHNA and CDR2 YNFKEQ come from the germline V gene. The CDR3 has 15 residues. Between the trimmed V and J ends, which lost 0 bases and 6 bases, there was a span of 14 bases.

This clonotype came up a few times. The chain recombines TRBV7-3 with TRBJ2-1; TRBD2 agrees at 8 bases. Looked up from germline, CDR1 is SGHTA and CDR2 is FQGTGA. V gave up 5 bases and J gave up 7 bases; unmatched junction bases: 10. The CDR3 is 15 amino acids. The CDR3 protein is CASSLITGGTNEQFF. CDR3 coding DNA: TGTGCCAGCAGCCTTATAACGGGGGGGACAAATGAGCAGTTCTTC.

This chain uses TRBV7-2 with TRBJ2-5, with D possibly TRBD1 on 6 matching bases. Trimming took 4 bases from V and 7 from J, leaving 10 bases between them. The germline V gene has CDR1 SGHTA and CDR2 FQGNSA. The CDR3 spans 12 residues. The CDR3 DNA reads TGTGCCAGCAGCTCGGAACAGGGGACCCAGTACTTC. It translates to CASSSEQGTQYF.